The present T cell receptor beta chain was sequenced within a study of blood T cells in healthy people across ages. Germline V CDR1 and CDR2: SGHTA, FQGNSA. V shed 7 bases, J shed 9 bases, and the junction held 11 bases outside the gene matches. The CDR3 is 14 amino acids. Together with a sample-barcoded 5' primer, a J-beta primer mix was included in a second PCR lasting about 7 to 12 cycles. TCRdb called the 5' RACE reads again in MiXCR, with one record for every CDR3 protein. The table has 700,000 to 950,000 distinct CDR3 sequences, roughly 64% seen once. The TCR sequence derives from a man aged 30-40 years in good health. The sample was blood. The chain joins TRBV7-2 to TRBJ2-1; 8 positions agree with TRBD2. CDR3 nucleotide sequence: TGTGCCAGCAAACTGGATAGCGGGGCTACTGAGCAGTTCTTC. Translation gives CASKLDSGATEQFF.